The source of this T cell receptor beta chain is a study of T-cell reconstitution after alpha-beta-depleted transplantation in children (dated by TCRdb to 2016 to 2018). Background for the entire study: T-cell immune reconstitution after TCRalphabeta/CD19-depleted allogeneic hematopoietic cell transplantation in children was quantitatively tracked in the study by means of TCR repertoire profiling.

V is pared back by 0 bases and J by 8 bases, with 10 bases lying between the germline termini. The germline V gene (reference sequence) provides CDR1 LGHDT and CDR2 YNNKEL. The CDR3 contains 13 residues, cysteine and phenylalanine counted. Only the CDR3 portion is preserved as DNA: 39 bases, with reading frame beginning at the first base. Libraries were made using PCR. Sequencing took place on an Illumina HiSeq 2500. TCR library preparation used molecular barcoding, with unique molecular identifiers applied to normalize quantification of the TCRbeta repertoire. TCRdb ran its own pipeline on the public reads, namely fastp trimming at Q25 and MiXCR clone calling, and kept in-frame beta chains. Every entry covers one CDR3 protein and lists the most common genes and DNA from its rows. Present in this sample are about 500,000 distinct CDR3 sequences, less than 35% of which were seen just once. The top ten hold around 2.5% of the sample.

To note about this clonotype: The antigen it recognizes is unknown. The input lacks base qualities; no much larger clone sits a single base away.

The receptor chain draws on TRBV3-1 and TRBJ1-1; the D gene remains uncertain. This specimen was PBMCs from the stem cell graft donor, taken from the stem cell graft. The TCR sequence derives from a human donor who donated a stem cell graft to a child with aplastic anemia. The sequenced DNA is TGTGCCAGCAGCCAAGATCGGACCCCAGAAGCTTTCTTT. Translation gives CASSQDRTPEAFF.